Listed here is a single T cell receptor beta chain. Its antigen remains unknown. The sample originates from a study of T cells in Graves' hyperthyroidism and ophthalmopathy. In the study overall: It was at initial diagnosis, before any treatment, that peripheral blood was collected.

Patients counted as stable if ophthalmopathy did not develop within 18 months. Germline loops: CDR1 DFQATT, CDR2 SNEGSKA (reference sequence). This CDR3 has 16 residues. Trimming shortened V by 6 bases and J by 6 bases, and 23 bases separated the two germline ends. Regions amplified from RNA transcripts were the TCR beta CDR3 regions. Initially, a first-round RT-PCR of the TCR CDR3 employed the HTBI primer set. TCRdb reprocessed the multiplex PCR reads with MiXCR, giving one entry per CDR3 protein. This table holds approximately 330,000 distinct CDR3 sequences, 15% to 20% found once. Study-level results: In the analysis, a 13 V-J model separated ophthalmopathy from stable hyperthyroidism. Blood also held most thyroid clonotypes expanded beyond 0.001.

Sequencing input: blood. The chain joins TRBV20-1 to TRBJ2-2; D might be TRBD1 (8 bases). The receptor was isolated from a woman in her fifties or sixties with Graves' hyperthyroidism. CDR3 sequence (DNA): TGCAGTGCCCCGGGACAGGCGAGACTAGCCGCCGGGGAGCTGTTTTTT. Translated, it gives CSAPGQARLAAGELFF.